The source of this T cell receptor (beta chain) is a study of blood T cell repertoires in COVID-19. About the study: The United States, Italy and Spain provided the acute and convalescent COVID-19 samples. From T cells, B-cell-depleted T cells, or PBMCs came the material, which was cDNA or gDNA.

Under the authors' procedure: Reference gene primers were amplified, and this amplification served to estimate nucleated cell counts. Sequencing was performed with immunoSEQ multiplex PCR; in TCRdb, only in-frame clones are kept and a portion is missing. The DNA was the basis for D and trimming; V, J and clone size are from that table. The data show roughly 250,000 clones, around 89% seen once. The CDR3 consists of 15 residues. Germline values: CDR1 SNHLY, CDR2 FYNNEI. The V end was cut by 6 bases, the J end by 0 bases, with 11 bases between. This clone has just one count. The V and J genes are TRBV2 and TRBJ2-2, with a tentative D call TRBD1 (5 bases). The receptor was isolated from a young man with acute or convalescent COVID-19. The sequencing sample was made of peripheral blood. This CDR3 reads CASRVQGTNTGELFF. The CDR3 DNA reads TGTGCCAGCAGGGTCCAGGGTACGAACACCGGGGAGCTGTTTTTT. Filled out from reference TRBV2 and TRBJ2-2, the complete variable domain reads EPEVTQTPSHQVTQMGQEVILRCVPISNHLYFYWYRQILGQKVEFLVSFYNNEISEKSEIFDDQFSVERPDGSNFTLKIRSTKLEDSAMYFCASRVQGTNTGELFFGEGSRLTVL.